Each of the 31 T cell receptor beta chains below was sequenced from the same sample in a study of T cells in Graves' hyperthyroidism and ophthalmopathy (dated by TCRdb to the late 2010s). Library preparation was by multiplex PCR. This sample was sequenced with an Illumina HiSeq 2000. The TCR beta CDR3 regions were amplified from RNA transcripts. A first-round RT-PCR of the TCR CDR3 used the HTBI primer set with the Qiagen OneStep RT-PCR kit. TCRdb handled the public reads itself, with Q25 trimming in fastp and clone calling in MiXCR, and kept productive beta chains. When rows share a CDR3 protein, they turn into one entry using the most common DNA and genes. This sample holds about 400,000 distinct CDR3 sequences; approximately 14% were observed only once. The ten biggest clones cover 7.5% to 9% of the sample. Sequenced: blood. The receptors come from a woman aged 18-29 years with Graves' hyperthyroidism.

The gene calls are TRBV20-1 and TRBJ1-5; 7 nucleotides align to TRBD1. CDR3 size: 15 residues. CDR1 and CDR2 from the germline V gene are DFQATT and SNEGSKA (reference sequence). The ends lost 0 bases at V and 1 base at J; junction bases unmatched: 3. The CDR3 protein is CSARETGLSNQPQHF. For the CDR3, the DNA is TGCAGTGCTAGAGAGACAGGGTTGAGCAATCAGCCCCAGCATTTT.

This chain links TRBV20-1 with TRBJ1-2, with D possibly being TRBD1 (6 bases). V shed 0 bases and J shed 7 bases, with 18 bases lying between them. In germline, CDR1 is DFQATT, CDR2 SNEGSKA (reference sequence). The CDR3 is 15 amino acids. CDR3 DNA sequence: TGCAGTGCTAGAGATTGGACAGCCTATGTCGGTGGCTACACCTTC. Amino acid sequence: CSARDWTAYVGGYTF.

The gene calls are TRBV9 and TRBJ1-3; TRBD1 agrees at 7 bases. The CDR3 totals 16 residues. V lost 0 bases and J lost 4; bases outside the gene matches: 7. Germline V gene sequence: CDR1 SGDLS, CDR2 YYNGEE. DNA of the CDR3: TGTGCCAGCAGCGTAGCCACAGGGGCTCTGGGAAACACCATATATTTT. This codes for CASSVATGALGNTIYF.

CDR3 DNA: TGTGCCAGCAGTGGGACGGCCGACACCGGGGAGCTGTTTTTT. Protein: CASSGTADTGELFF. This rearrangement joins TRBV6-1 to TRBJ2-2; D gene uncertain. V dropped 4 bases and J dropped 3 bases, with 9 bases sitting between them. CDR1 and CDR2 from the germline V gene are MNHNS and SASEGT. The CDR3 length is 14 residues.

This clonotype showed up many times. This chain joins TRBV7-9 and TRBJ1-4, with D uncertain. The V end was cut by 2 bases, the J end by 8 bases, with 9 bases between. The CDR3 is made up of 13 amino acids. Germline-derived CDR1 and CDR2 are SEHNR and FQNEAQ (reference sequence). The CDR3 region has the DNA TGTGCCAGCAGCTTACAGTCGGGGGAAAAACTGTTTTTT. Amino acid sequence: CASSLQSGEKLFF.

This clonotype showed up many times. The rearrangement joins TRBV27 to TRBJ1-5, with 9 bases aligning to TRBD1. The CDR3 is 15 amino acids. Germline loops: CDR1 MNHEY, CDR2 SMNVEV (reference sequence). The V and J ends lost 6 bases and 6 bases, in that order; junction bases with no gene match: 9. This CDR3 reads CASRLTGGRGQPQHF. CDR3 in DNA: TGTGCCAGCAGACTAACAGGGGGCAGGGGTCAGCCCCAGCATTTT.

This clonotype has ten or more counts. The chain recombines TRBV6-5 with TRBJ2-3; maybe TRBD1 (6 bases). CDR1 is MNHEY and CDR2 is SVGAGI in the germline V gene. V shed 2 bases and J shed 0 bases, with 9 bases lying between them. This CDR3 is 15 amino acids long. CDR3 sequence (DNA): TGTGCCAGCAGTTACGGGGGCCTTAGCACAGATACGCAGTATTTT. Residues: CASSYGGLSTDTQYF.

In its sample, this clonotype was seen once. V usage is TRBV28 and J usage is TRBJ2-1; 10 nucleotides match TRBD2. The V gene end was trimmed by 3 bases and the J gene end by 9 bases; junction bases not matched to a gene: 8. This CDR3 has 15 residues. Germline V gene data show CDR1 as MDHEN and CDR2 as SYDVKM. Here the CDR3 reads CASSFASGRAVEQFF. In DNA, the CDR3 is TGTGCCAGCAGTTTTGCAAGCGGGAGGGCTGTTGAGCAGTTCTTC.

The chain links TRBV6-1 to TRBJ2-2; D is unresolved. CDR3 size: 11 residues. Between the trimmed V and J ends, which lost 8 bases and 9 bases, there was a span of 10 bases. Per the germline V gene, CDR1 is MNHNS and CDR2 is SASEGT. The CDR3 sequence: CASGFGRELFF. DNA for the CDR3: TGTGCCAGCGGCTTTGGGCGGGAGCTGTTTTTT.

This clonotype was seen ten or more times. This chain joins TRBV5-1 and TRBJ2-7; D may match TRBD1 or TRBD2 (5 bases each). Germline V gene sequence: CDR1 SGHRS, CDR2 YFSETQ. The CDR3 runs to 15 residues. The V end was cut by 0 bases, the J end by 3 bases, with 13 bases between. The chain's CDR3 is CASSLDGTNIYEQYF. The CDR3 DNA follows: TGCGCCAGCAGCTTGGATGGGACCAATATCTACGAGCAGTACTTC.

The chain couples TRBV10-3 to TRBJ2-2; TRBD1 is a possible D gene (5 bases). Germline V lookup: CDR1 ENHRY, CDR2 SYGVKD. The ends were cut back, 8 bases at V and 5 bases at J, with 12 bases in the middle. The CDR3 has 13 residues. The CDR3 DNA reads as TGTGCCATCGTTGCGCCAGGGACCGGGGAGCTGTTTTTT. Its translation is CAIVAPGTGELFF.

This chain uses TRBV28 with TRBJ1-2; D is uncertain. Germline CDR1 MDHEN, CDR2 SYDVKM. With 3 bases removed from V and 4 bases from J, the gap between germline ends came to 9 bases. The CDR3 loop spans 13 amino acids. Here the CDR3 reads CASSFLSGYGYTF. The CDR3 bases are TGTGCCAGCAGTTTCTTGTCAGGCTATGGCTACACCTTC.

Notes on this clonotype: This clone may be a read error of a much larger clone one base away. The chain carries TRBV7-9 and TRBJ2-7; tentative D call: TRBD1 (6 bases). The CDR3 is 12 amino acids. Germline CDR1 SEHNR, CDR2 FQNEAQ (reference sequence). Between the trimmed V and J ends, which lost 4 bases and 6 bases, there was a span of 10 bases. The CDR3 protein is CASSSTGSEQYF. DNA of the CDR3: TGTGCCAGCAGCTCTACAGGGAGCGAGCAGTACTTC.

Concerning this clonotype itself: Being one base from a much bigger clone, this may be a read error. V gene TRBV7-2 combines with J gene TRBJ2-1; TRBD2 matches 8 bases. V shed 1 base, J shed 8 bases, and the junction held 10 bases outside the gene matches. Germline V gene lookup returns CDR1 SGHTA and CDR2 FQGNSA. This CDR3 has 16 residues. The CDR3 DNA sequence: TGTGCCAGCAGCTTAGTCTCGGGCGGGGGGTACCATGAGCAGTTCTTC. Translation: CASSLVSGGGYHEQFF. The variable domain in full, completed from reference TRBV7-2 and TRBJ2-1, reads GAGVSQSPSNKVTEKGKDVELRCDPISGHTALYWYRQSLGQGLEFLIYFQGNSAPDKSGLPSDRFSAERTGGSVSTLTIQRTQQEDSAVYLCASSLVSGGGYHEQFFGPGTRLTVL.

This clonotype has at least ten counts. V and J are TRBV20-1 and TRBJ2-7; TRBD1 matches at 10 bases. The CDR3 spans 14 residues. The junction had 8 bases not matched to a gene; V was cut back by 3 bases and J by 6 bases. Germline loops: CDR1 DFQATT, CDR2 SNEGSKA (reference sequence). The CDR3 is CSASAGTGEREQYF. The CDR3 nucleotides read TGCAGTGCTAGCGCGGGGACAGGGGAACGCGAGCAGTACTTC.

The genes are TRBV12-3 or TRBV12-4 and TRBJ2-2; D perhaps matches TRBD2 (5 bases). Trimming pared 0 bases from V and 7 bases from J, leaving 18 bases between. The CDR3 sequence is 17 residues long. CDR3 sequence: CASSLARGSPKGGELFF. CDR3 nucleotides: TGTGCCAGCAGTTTAGCTCGGGGATCCCCTAAGGGCGGGGAGCTGTTTTTT.

This chain joins TRBV5-1 and TRBJ1-2; D call uncertain. V dropped 6 bases and J dropped 2 bases, with 17 bases sitting between them. The CDR3 runs to 15 residues. CDR1 and CDR2 (germline): SGHRS, YFSETQ. The CDR3 coding sequence is TGCGCCAGCACCGGCCCTGCGGGTTCGAACTATGGCTACACCTTC. It is translated as CASTGPAGSNYGYTF.

Many counts were recorded for this clonotype. This chain links TRBV7-8 with TRBJ2-3; 7 bases are a match to TRBD2. V shed 5 bases, J shed 6 bases, and the junction held 20 bases outside the gene matches. The CDR3 is 18 residues long. CDR1 SGHVS and CDR2 FQNEAQ come from the germline V gene. The CDR3 nucleotides are TGTGCCAGCAGCCTAGATCGGTCTAGCGGTGGGACGATTGATACGCAGTATTTT. Its translation is CASSLDRSSGGTIDTQYF.

This clonotype was counted ten times or more. This chain links TRBV2 with TRBJ1-4; 8 bases match TRBD1. Germline V lookup: CDR1 SNHLY, CDR2 FYNNEI. The CDR3 covers 16 residues. After removal of 5 bases from V and 4 bases from J, the junction contained 9 bases not matched to a gene. DNA for the CDR3: TGTGCCAGCAGTCGCCAACAGGGGGGTCTTAATGAAAAACTGTTTTTT. It translates to CASSRQQGGLNEKLFF.

This clonotype was detected many times. The V and J genes are TRBV12-3 or TRBV12-4 and TRBJ1-5, with 12 bases identical to TRBD1. The CDR3 spans 17 residues. The junction had 4 bases not matched to a gene; V was cut back by 1 base and J by 3 bases. The CDR3 loop reads CASSLGRDRGLNQPQHF. CDR3 sequence (DNA): TGTGCCAGCAGTTTAGGCCGGGACAGGGGGCTCAATCAGCCCCAGCATTTT.

Many counts were recorded for this clonotype. The rearrangement links TRBV6-1 to TRBJ2-1; D not certain. V was clipped by 11 bases and J by 2 bases, with 13 bases between them. The CDR3 is 13 amino acids. The V gene's germline CDR1 is MNHNS and CDR2 SASEGT. In nucleotides, the CDR3 is TGTGCCGTAGCCAGGAACACCTACAATGAGCAGTTCTTC. Encoded protein: CAVARNTYNEQFF.

This clonotype was seen more than once but under ten times. The chain combines TRBV24-1 with TRBJ2-7, with TRBD1 matching over 7 bases. The CDR3 contains 12 residues. The germline gives CDR1 KGHDR, CDR2 SFDVKD. The CDR3 DNA sequence: TGTGCTACCCAAGGGGGCCAGGGCGAGCAGTACTTC. This gives the protein CATQGGQGEQYF.

This clonotype has at least ten counts. J is TRBJ2-5 and V is TRBV7-3; D may be TRBD1 or TRBD2 (6 bases each). Germline lookup yields CDR1 SGHTA and CDR2 FQGTGA. V shed 2 bases and J shed 7 bases, with 20 bases lying between them. This CDR3 contains 16 residues. The CDR3 nucleotides read TGTGCCAGCAGCTTACAGTCCCCGGGGGCGGTAGGGACCCAGTACTTC. It codes for CASSLQSPGAVGTQYF.

This sequence joins TRBV27 and TRBJ2-5; TRBD1 matches 9 bases. Germline V gene data show CDR1 as MNHEY and CDR2 as SMNVEV (reference sequence). V trimming: 6 bases; J trimming: 2 bases; junction bases outside the gene matches: 7. The CDR3 is 15 amino acids. The chain's CDR3 is CASSSPGQGQETQYF. CDR3 DNA sequence: TGTGCCAGCAGCTCCCCGGGACAGGGACAAGAGACCCAGTACTTC.

V is TRBV5-1 and J is TRBJ1-1; no clear D. Germline loops: CDR1 SGHRS, CDR2 YFSETQ. The CDR3 loop spans 15 amino acids. Trimming left V 4 bases short and J 6 bases short, with 19 bases between. This CDR3 is CASSPRVGGSAEAFF. DNA of the CDR3: TGCGCCAGCAGCCCCCGGGTGGGTGGCTCGGCTGAAGCTTTCTTT.

This clonotype was observed many times. The J gene is TRBJ1-4, the V gene TRBV29-1; D is ambiguous. The CDR3 spans 11 residues. V shed 3 bases and J shed 2 bases, with 1 base lying between them. CDR1 is SQVTM and CDR2 is ANQGSEA in the germline V gene. The chain's CDR3 is CSVETNEKLFF. The CDR3 DNA follows: TGCAGCGTTGAGACTAATGAAAAACTGTTTTTT.

There are a few counts of this clonotype. The chain carries TRBV27 and TRBJ2-1; 7 positions agree with TRBD2. In germline, CDR1 is MNHEY, CDR2 SMNVEV (reference sequence). The CDR3 consists of 14 residues. Germline trimming cut 7 bases from V and 0 bases from J; bases unmatched to any gene: 3. The CDR3 is CASTQRGSYNEQFF. In DNA, the CDR3 is TGTGCCAGCACCCAGCGGGGCTCCTACAATGAGCAGTTCTTC.

This clonotype was counted many times. V and J are TRBV3-1 and TRBJ2-2; maybe TRBD2 (6 bases). Germline V gene lookup returns CDR1 LGHDT and CDR2 YNNKEL (reference sequence). The CDR3 is made up of 15 amino acids. V dropped 1 base and J dropped 3 bases, with 9 bases sitting between them. The CDR3 is CASSQAGTYTGELFF. The CDR3 region has the DNA TGTGCCAGCAGCCAAGCCGGGACTTACACCGGGGAGCTGTTTTTT.

This clonotype was observed at least ten times. The chain couples TRBV24-1 to TRBJ1-5, with a tentative D call TRBD1 (6 bases). The length of the CDR3 is 13 residues. V lost 7 bases and J 6 bases, leaving 12 bases between the germline ends. CDR1 is KGHDR and CDR2 is SFDVKD in the germline V gene. The DNA for the CDR3 is TGTGCCACCAGGGCAGGAGGGGGTCAGCCCCAGCATTTT. This encodes CATRAGGGQPQHF.

This clonotype has only a few counts. This rearrangement joins TRBV13 to TRBJ1-2; D unclear. The CDR3 runs to 14 residues. Germline V gene sequence: CDR1 PRHDT, CDR2 FYEKMQ (reference sequence). The V and J ends lost 5 bases and 2 bases respectively, with 12 bases between them. The CDR3 region is CASSPLDVNYGYTF. Here the CDR3 DNA reads TGTGCCAGCAGCCCCCTTGACGTAAACTATGGCTACACCTTC.

In this sample, this clonotype turned up many times. The J gene is TRBJ1-2, the V gene TRBV6-1; 8 bases match TRBD1. CDR1 and CDR2 (germline): MNHNS, SASEGT. This CDR3 is 14 amino acids long. V shed 7 bases, J shed 4 bases, and the junction held 8 bases outside the gene matches. CDR3 loop: CASNRGQDPYGYTF. The CDR3 DNA follows: TGTGCCAGCAACCGGGGACAGGATCCCTATGGCTACACCTTC.